Sequencing of this T cell receptor beta chain was carried out in a study of blood T cell repertoires in COVID-19. The CDR3 covers 14 residues. J gave up 6 bases and V 0 bases, and 3 bases lay outside the gene matches. Looked up from germline, CDR1 is SEHNR and CDR2 is FQNEAQ (reference sequence). Some clones are missing from TCRdb's copy, which holds only in-frame ones; the method was immunoSEQ multiplex PCR. The table has roughly 300,000 clones, 87% seen once; the top ten hold approximately 1.5%. The clonotype comes from a woman between 35 and 50 years old who had recovered from COVID-19. V and J are TRBV7-9 and TRBJ1-2; 8 bases fit TRBD1. The source material was peripheral blood. CDR3 DNA sequence: TGTGCCAGCAGCTTAGCAGCAGGGGGCCATGGCTACACCTTC. It codes for CASSLAAGGHGYTF.